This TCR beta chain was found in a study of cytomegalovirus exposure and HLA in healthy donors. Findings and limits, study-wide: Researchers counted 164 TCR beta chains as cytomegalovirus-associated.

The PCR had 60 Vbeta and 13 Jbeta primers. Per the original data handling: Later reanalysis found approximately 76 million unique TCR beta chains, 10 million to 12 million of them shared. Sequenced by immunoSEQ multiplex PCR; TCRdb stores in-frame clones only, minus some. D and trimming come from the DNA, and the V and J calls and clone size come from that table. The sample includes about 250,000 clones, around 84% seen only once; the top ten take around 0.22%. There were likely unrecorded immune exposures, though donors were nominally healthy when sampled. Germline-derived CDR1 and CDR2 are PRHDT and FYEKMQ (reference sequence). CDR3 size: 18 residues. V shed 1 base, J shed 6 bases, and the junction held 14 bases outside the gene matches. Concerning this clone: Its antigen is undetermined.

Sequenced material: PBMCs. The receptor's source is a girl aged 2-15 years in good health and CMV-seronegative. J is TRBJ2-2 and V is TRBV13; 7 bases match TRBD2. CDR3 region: CASSLAYGLGVSSGELFF. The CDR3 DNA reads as TGTGCCAGCAGCTTAGCATACGGACTAGGGGTTTCCTCCGGGGAGCTGTTTTTT.